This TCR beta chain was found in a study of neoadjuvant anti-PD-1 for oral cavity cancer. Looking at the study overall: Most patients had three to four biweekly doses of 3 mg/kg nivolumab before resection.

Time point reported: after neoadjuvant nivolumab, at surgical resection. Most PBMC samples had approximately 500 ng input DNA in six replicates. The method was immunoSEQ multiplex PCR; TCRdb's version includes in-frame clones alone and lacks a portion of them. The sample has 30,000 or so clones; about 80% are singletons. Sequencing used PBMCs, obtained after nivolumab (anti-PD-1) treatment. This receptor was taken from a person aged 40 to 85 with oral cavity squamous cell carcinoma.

The DNA of the CDR3 is TGTGCCACCAGCGCCGTTTTCCGGACAGGGGGCACTGAAGCTTTCTTT. It is translated as CATSAVFRTGGTEAFF. The rearrangement links TRBV15 to TRBJ1-1; TRBD1 agrees at 10 bases. The V and J ends lost 5 bases and 4 bases, in that order; junction bases with no gene match: 10. The V gene's germline CDR1 is LNHNV and CDR2 YYDKDF (reference sequence). The CDR3 is made up of 16 amino acids.